The 3 T cell receptor beta chains given below trace back to one sample, sequenced in a study of blood T cell repertoires in COVID-19. Produced via immunoSEQ multiplex PCR; TCRdb's table is partial and in-frame only. The sample yields roughly 240,000 clones, 86% seen once. Sequencing was performed on peripheral blood. All receptors derive from a woman of 80 years or more with COVID-19, enrolled during active disease.

This clone came up once. The CDR3 loop is CASSPGTGPYYGYTF. The DNA for the CDR3 is TGTGCCAGCAGCCCGGGGACAGGGCCCTACTATGGCTACACCTTC. The V call is TRBV5-4, the J call TRBJ1-2, with 9 bases that match TRBD1. From germline, CDR1 is SGHNT and CDR2 YYREEE (reference sequence). This CDR3 spans 15 amino acids. Germline trimming cut 4 bases from V and 3 bases from J; bases unmatched to any gene: 7. The complete variable domain, with remaining parts taken from reference TRBV5-4 and TRBJ1-2, reads ETGVTQSPTHLIKTRGQQVTLRCSSQSGHNTVSWYQQALGQGPQFIFQYYREEENGRGNFPPRFSGLQFPNYSSELNVNALELDDSALYLCASSPGTGPYYGYTFGSGTRLTVV.

The V call is TRBV7-9, the J call TRBJ1-4, with unresolved D. Germline V lookup: CDR1 SEHNR, CDR2 FQNEAQ (reference sequence). Trimming removed 1 base from V and 1 base from J, with 7 bases in between. This CDR3 spans 15 amino acids. The CDR3 spells CASSLGGRTNEKLFF. CDR3 sequence (DNA): TGTGCCAGCAGCTTAGGAGGCAGAACTAATGAAAAACTGTTTTTT.

The chain employs TRBV5-1 and TRBJ1-4, with a tentative D call TRBD1 (5 bases). Germline CDR1 is SGHRS and CDR2 is YFSETQ. This CDR3 has 14 amino acids. Between the trimmed V and J ends, which lost 4 bases and 5 bases, there was a span of 12 bases. Here the CDR3 reads CASSPQAANEKLFF. The DNA for the CDR3 is TGCGCCAGCAGCCCACAGGCGGCGAATGAAAAACTGTTTTTT.